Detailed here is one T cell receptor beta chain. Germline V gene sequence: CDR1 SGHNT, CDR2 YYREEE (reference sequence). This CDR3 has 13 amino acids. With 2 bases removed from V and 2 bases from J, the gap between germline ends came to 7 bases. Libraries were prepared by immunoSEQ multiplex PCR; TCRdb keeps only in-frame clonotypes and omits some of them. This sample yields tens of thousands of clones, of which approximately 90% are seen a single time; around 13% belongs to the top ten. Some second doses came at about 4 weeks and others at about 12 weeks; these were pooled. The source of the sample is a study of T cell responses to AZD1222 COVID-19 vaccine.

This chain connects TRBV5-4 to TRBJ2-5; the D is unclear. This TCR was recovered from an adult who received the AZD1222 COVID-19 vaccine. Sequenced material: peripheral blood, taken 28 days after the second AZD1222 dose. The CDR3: CASSFRSQETQYF. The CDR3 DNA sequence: TGTGCCAGCAGCTTCAGGAGTCAAGAGACCCAGTACTTC.